This T cell receptor beta chain was retrieved from a study of blood T cell repertoires in COVID-19. Study context: Acute and convalescent COVID-19 specimens originated in the United States, Italy and Spain. T cells, B-cell-depleted T cells, or PBMCs provided the cDNA or gDNA that served as material.

Per the authors' pipeline: Cell counts per sample came from amplifying reference gene primers. Produced via immunoSEQ multiplex PCR; TCRdb's table is partial and in-frame only. V, J and clone size were drawn from that table, and D and trimming were deduced from the DNA. In the table there are under 200,000 clones, around 83% of which are singletons. Seattle cases were enrolled at active infection and followed longitudinally. Trimming stripped 0 bases from V and 4 bases from J, with 10 bases between. Germline V CDR1 and CDR2: SGHDT, YYEEEE. The CDR3 loop spans 14 amino acids. The origin of this receptor is a woman aged 60-75 years with COVID-19, enrolled during active disease. The sample comprised peripheral blood. This chain joins TRBV5-6 and TRBJ2-5; weak D call: TRBD1 (6 bases). The CDR3 region is CASSLAGVRETQYF. In nucleotides, the CDR3 is TGTGCCAGCAGCTTGGCAGGGGTAAGAGAGACCCAGTACTTC.